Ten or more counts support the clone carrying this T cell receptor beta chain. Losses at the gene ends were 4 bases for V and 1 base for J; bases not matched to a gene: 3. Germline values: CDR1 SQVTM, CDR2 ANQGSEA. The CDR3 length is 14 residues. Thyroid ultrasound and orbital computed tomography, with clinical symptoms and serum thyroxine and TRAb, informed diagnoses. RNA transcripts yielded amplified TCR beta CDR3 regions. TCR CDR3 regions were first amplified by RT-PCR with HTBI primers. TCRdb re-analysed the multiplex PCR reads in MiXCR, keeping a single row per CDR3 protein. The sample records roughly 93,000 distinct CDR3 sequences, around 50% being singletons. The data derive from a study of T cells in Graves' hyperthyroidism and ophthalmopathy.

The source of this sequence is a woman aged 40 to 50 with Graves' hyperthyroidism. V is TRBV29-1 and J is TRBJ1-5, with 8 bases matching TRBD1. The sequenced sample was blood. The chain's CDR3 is CSVAWTGSNQPQHF. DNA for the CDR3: TGCAGCGTTGCGTGGACAGGGAGCAATCAGCCCCAGCATTTT.